This TCR beta chain was captured in a study of cytomegalovirus exposure and HLA in healthy donors. Notes on this clone: Its matching antigen is unknown.

Researchers ran the PCR with 60 Vbeta and 13 Jbeta primers. The repertoire was sequenced with immunoSEQ multiplex PCR; TCRdb's copy has only in-frame clones and lacks some. The repertoire holds about 120,000 clones, with 70% to 80% as singletons. CDR3 length: 16 residues. Points from the study as a whole: According to a later analysis, most TCR beta chains associated with CMV appeared HLA-restricted.

This chain joins TRBV21-1 and TRBJ2-7; the listed D gene, TRBD1, was not tested against the DNA. TRBV21-1 is a pseudogene. Sequences were obtained from PBMCs. The sequence was obtained from a man aged 45-60 years in good health and CMV-seropositive. DNA of the CDR3: TGTGCCAGCAGCAAAGCGCAGGGCCGGAGCTCCTACGAGCAGTACTTC. Its translation: CASSKAQGRSSYEQYF.